Listed below are T cell receptor beta chains from one sample, sequenced in a study of control samples from healthy donors and cancer patients. Generated by immunoSEQ multiplex PCR, the TCRdb table keeps only in-frame clones and is missing some. The table has about 150,000 clones, about 94% seen once. The sample was blood. These receptors were obtained from a man aged 40-55 years in good health. Both conserved end residues are part of each CDR3. Each record gives: V gene, D gene, J gene, clone size, CDR3 DNA, CDR3 protein. A D gene is named only where the DNA matches it firmly. Only some rows state a clone size, as once, few, many or a class for expanded clones.

v_call: TRBV9
d_call: -
j_call: TRBJ1-5
clone_size: -
cdr3_nt: TGTGCCAGCAGCGTAGGTTCAAACGTCAATCAGCCCCAGCATTTT
cdr3_aa: CASSVGSNVNQPQHF

v_call: TRBV24-1
d_call: -
j_call: TRBJ2-3
clone_size: -
cdr3_nt: TGTGCCACCAGTGATTTAAGATCTGGTCCGTATTTT
cdr3_aa: CATSDLRSGPYF

v_call: TRBV18
d_call: -
j_call: TRBJ1-6
clone_size: -
cdr3_nt: TGTGCCAGCTCACCACGCCCTGATTCACCCCTCCACTTT
cdr3_aa: CASSPRPDSPLHF

v_call: TRBV19
d_call: -
j_call: TRBJ1-2
clone_size: -
cdr3_nt: TGTGCCAGTAGTCCCAACAAGGGGAAGACGGCATATGGCTACACCTTC
cdr3_aa: CASSPNKGKTAYGYTF

v_call: TRBV6-5
d_call: -
j_call: TRBJ1-2
clone_size: -
cdr3_nt: TGTGCCAGCAGTTTACTGGCGTCAGACTATGGCTACACCTTC
cdr3_aa: CASSLLASDYGYTF

v_call: TRBV5-1
d_call: -
j_call: TRBJ2-7
clone_size: -
cdr3_nt: TGCGCCAGTACTCCTCAGGTCAGCTCCTACGAGCAGTACTTC
cdr3_aa: CASTPQVSSYEQYF

v_call: TRBV7-8
d_call: -
j_call: TRBJ1-5
clone_size: -
cdr3_nt: TGTGCCAGCAGCTTACCAGGGCACAATCAGCCCCAGCATTTT
cdr3_aa: CASSLPGHNQPQHF

v_call: TRBV2
d_call: -
j_call: TRBJ1-1
clone_size: -
cdr3_nt: TGTGCCAGCAGACACCAGGGAGGTACTGAAGCTTTCTTT
cdr3_aa: CASRHQGGTEAFF

v_call: TRBV6-5
d_call: -
j_call: TRBJ1-1
clone_size: once
cdr3_nt: TGTGCCAGCAGTTATCGCGGGGCTGGGAACACTGAAGCTTTCTTT
cdr3_aa: CASSYRGAGNTEAFF

v_call: TRBV4-1
d_call: -
j_call: TRBJ1-2
clone_size: -
cdr3_nt: TGCGCCAGCAGCCAAGTTCCAGGGAATTATGGCTACACCTTC
cdr3_aa: CASSQVPGNYGYTF

v_call: TRBV19
d_call: -
j_call: TRBJ1-1
clone_size: -
cdr3_nt: TGTGCCAGTAGTATAATTCCTTCCATGAACACTGAAGCTTTCTTT
cdr3_aa: CASSIIPSMNTEAFF

v_call: TRBV5-4
d_call: -
j_call: TRBJ1-1
clone_size: -
cdr3_nt: TGTGCCAGCACCGGACAGCCGAACACTGAAGCTTTCTTT
cdr3_aa: CASTGQPNTEAFF

v_call: TRBV5-6
d_call: -
j_call: TRBJ2-7
clone_size: -
cdr3_nt: TGTGCCAGCAGCTTGTGGGTCAGTCCCTACGAGCAGTACTTC
cdr3_aa: CASSLWVSPYEQYF

v_call: TRBV9
d_call: -
j_call: TRBJ2-2
clone_size: -
cdr3_nt: TGTGCCAGCAGCCTCGGGACTCTAAACACCGGGGAGCTGTTTTTT
cdr3_aa: CASSLGTLNTGELFF

v_call: TRBV27
d_call: TRBD1
j_call: TRBJ2-1
clone_size: -
cdr3_nt: TGTGCCAGCAGTGCCGGGACAGGGGGGGATGAGCAGTTCTTC
cdr3_aa: CASSAGTGGDEQFF

v_call: TRBV11-3
d_call: -
j_call: TRBJ2-1
clone_size: once
cdr3_nt: TGTGCCAGCAGCTTAGCGGCAGGCGAGCAGTTCTTC
cdr3_aa: CASSLAAGEQFF

v_call: TRBV19
d_call: TRBD1
j_call: TRBJ1-3
clone_size: once
cdr3_nt: TGTGCCAGTATGGAGGGGGCGTCGGGGGGTACTGGAAACACCATATATTTT
cdr3_aa: CASMEGASGGTGNTIYF

v_call: TRBV9
d_call: -
j_call: TRBJ2-6
clone_size: -
cdr3_nt: TGTGCCAGCGGCAGGGGCTCTGGGGCCAACGTCCTGACTTTC
cdr3_aa: CASGRGSGANVLTF

v_call: TRBV6-5
d_call: -
j_call: TRBJ1-6
clone_size: -
cdr3_nt: TGTGCCAGCAGTTACACCGTGAGCTCCTATAATTCACCCCTCCACTTT
cdr3_aa: CASSYTVSSYNSPLHF

v_call: TRBV9
d_call: TRBD2
j_call: TRBJ2-3
clone_size: -
cdr3_nt: TGTGCCAGCAGCGTGGGGACTAGCGGTACAGATATGCAGTATTTT
cdr3_aa: CASSVGTSGTDMQYF

v_call: TRBV19
d_call: -
j_call: TRBJ1-3
clone_size: -
cdr3_nt: TGTGCCAGTAGTTCCCGAGGGGCTGGAAACACCATATATTTT
cdr3_aa: CASSSRGAGNTIYF

v_call: TRBV11-2
d_call: TRBD1
j_call: TRBJ1-1
clone_size: -
cdr3_nt: TGTGCCAGCAGCGCACGGACAGGTGAAGCTTTCTTT
cdr3_aa: CASSARTGEAFF

v_call: TRBV10-3
d_call: -
j_call: TRBJ1-5
clone_size: -
cdr3_nt: TGTGCCATCAGTGAAGGGGAGAGCAATCAGCCCCAGCATTTT
cdr3_aa: CAISEGESNQPQHF

v_call: TRBV3-1/TRBV3-2
d_call: -
j_call: TRBJ1-1
clone_size: -
cdr3_nt: TGTGCCAGCAGCCATACGGGAACTGAAGCTTTCTTT
cdr3_aa: CASSHTGTEAFF

v_call: TRBV30
d_call: TRBD1
j_call: TRBJ1-2
clone_size: -
cdr3_nt: TGTGCCTATACCGGGACAGAGACTAACTATGGCTACACCTTC
cdr3_aa: CAYTGTETNYGYTF

v_call: TRBV5-4
d_call: TRBD1
j_call: TRBJ2-1
clone_size: -
cdr3_nt: TGTGCCAGCAGCTCCGGGACAGGGGAGGGCAATGAGCAGTTCTTC
cdr3_aa: CASSSGTGEGNEQFF

v_call: TRBV5-6
d_call: TRBD1
j_call: TRBJ1-5
clone_size: -
cdr3_nt: TGTGCCAGCAGCATAAGCCGGGACAGGGGTCTTCAGCCCCAGCATTTT
cdr3_aa: CASSISRDRGLQPQHF

v_call: TRBV19
d_call: -
j_call: TRBJ1-1
clone_size: -
cdr3_nt: TGTGCCAGTAGTACAGGTGGTAACACTGAAGCTTTCTTT
cdr3_aa: CASSTGGNTEAFF

v_call: TRBV6-5
d_call: -
j_call: TRBJ1-2
clone_size: once
cdr3_nt: TGTGCCAGCAGGGACAAGACAGTCTATGGCTACACCTTC
cdr3_aa: CASRDKTVYGYTF

v_call: TRBV10-1
d_call: TRBD2
j_call: TRBJ2-3
clone_size: -
cdr3_nt: TGCGCCAGCAGTCCACTAGCGGGGGGCCCAGATACGCAGTATTTT
cdr3_aa: CASSPLAGGPDTQYF

v_call: TRBV10-1
d_call: -
j_call: TRBJ2-7
clone_size: few
cdr3_nt: TGCGCCAGCAGTGACAGGTTGGGCTACGAGCAGTACTTC
cdr3_aa: CASSDRLGYEQYF

v_call: TRBV7-3
d_call: -
j_call: TRBJ2-2
clone_size: -
cdr3_nt: TGTGCCAGCAGCTTGGGGCCGTCTTCCGGGGAGCTGTTTTTT
cdr3_aa: CASSLGPSSGELFF

v_call: TRBV3-1/TRBV3-2
d_call: -
j_call: TRBJ2-7
clone_size: -
cdr3_nt: TGTGCCAGCAGCCAAGGATCTCTCTACGAGCAGTACTTC
cdr3_aa: CASSQGSLYEQYF

v_call: TRBV6-4
d_call: TRBD1
j_call: TRBJ1-5
clone_size: -
cdr3_nt: TGTGCCAGGTCACACGGGACAGGGGGACAAAAACAGCCCCAGCATTTT
cdr3_aa: CARSHGTGGQKQPQHF

v_call: TRBV7-9
d_call: -
j_call: TRBJ2-7
clone_size: -
cdr3_nt: TGTGCCAGCAGCTTCACAGGGAAAGATGACGAGCAGTACTTC
cdr3_aa: CASSFTGKDDEQYF

v_call: TRBV7-2
d_call: -
j_call: TRBJ2-3
clone_size: -
cdr3_nt: TGTGCCAGCAGCTTAATGTGGGGTGGCACAGATACGCAGTATTTT
cdr3_aa: CASSLMWGGTDTQYF

v_call: TRBV5-6
d_call: -
j_call: TRBJ2-7
clone_size: -
cdr3_nt: TGTGCCAGCAGCTTACCACTGGGGGGTGGGCTGATCTACGAGCAGTACTTC
cdr3_aa: CASSLPLGGGLIYEQYF

v_call: TRBV9
d_call: -
j_call: TRBJ2-3
clone_size: -
cdr3_nt: TGTGCCAGCAGCTCCCTGGGGACGAGCAGCACAGATACGCAGTATTTT
cdr3_aa: CASSSLGTSSTDTQYF

v_call: TRBV5-4
d_call: -
j_call: TRBJ1-1
clone_size: -
cdr3_nt: TGTGCCAGCAGCTTACAGGCCTCGAACACTGAAGCTTTCTTT
cdr3_aa: CASSLQASNTEAFF

v_call: TRBV2
d_call: TRBD1
j_call: TRBJ1-1
clone_size: -
cdr3_nt: TGTGCCAGCAGTTTAGCGACAGGGATGGTACCTTTCTTT
cdr3_aa: CASSLATGMVPFF

v_call: TRBV7-2
d_call: -
j_call: TRBJ1-1
clone_size: -
cdr3_nt: TGTGCCAGCAGCCCCATCAGGGCAGGGACAACAAGGGACACTGAAGCTTTCTTT
cdr3_aa: CASSPIRAGTTRDTEAFF

v_call: TRBV5-4
d_call: TRBD2
j_call: TRBJ2-3
clone_size: -
cdr3_nt: TGTGCCAGCAGCTTGGCTGCGGGGGGCGCAGATACGCAGTATTTT
cdr3_aa: CASSLAAGGADTQYF

v_call: TRBV30
d_call: -
j_call: TRBJ1-1
clone_size: -
cdr3_nt: TGTGCCTGGAGTGGACACCAGAACACTGAAGCTTTCTTT
cdr3_aa: CAWSGHQNTEAFF